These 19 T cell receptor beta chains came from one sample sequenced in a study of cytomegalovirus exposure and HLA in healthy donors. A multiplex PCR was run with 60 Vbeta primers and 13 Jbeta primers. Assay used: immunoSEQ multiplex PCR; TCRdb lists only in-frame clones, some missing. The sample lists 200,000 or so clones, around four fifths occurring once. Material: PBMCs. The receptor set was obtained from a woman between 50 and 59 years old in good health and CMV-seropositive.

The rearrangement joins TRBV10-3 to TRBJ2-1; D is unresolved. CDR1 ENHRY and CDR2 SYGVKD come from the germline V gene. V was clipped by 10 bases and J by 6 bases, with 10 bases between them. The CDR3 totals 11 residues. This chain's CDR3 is CASLDVNEQFF. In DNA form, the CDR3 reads TGTGCCAGTTTAGATGTCAATGAGCAGTTCTTC.

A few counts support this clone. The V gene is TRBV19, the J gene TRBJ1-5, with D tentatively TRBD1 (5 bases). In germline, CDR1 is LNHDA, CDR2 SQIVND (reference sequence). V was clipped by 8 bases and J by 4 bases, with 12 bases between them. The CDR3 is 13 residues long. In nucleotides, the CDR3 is TGTGCCAGTTCGACAGTTTTTAATCAGCCCCAGCATTTT. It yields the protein CASSTVFNQPQHF. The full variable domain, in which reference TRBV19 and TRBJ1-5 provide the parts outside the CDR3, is DGGITQSPKYLFRKEGQNVTLSCEQNLNHDAMYWYRQDPGQGLRLIYYSQIVNDFQKGDIAEGYSVSREKKESFPLTVTSAQKNPTAFYLCASSTVFNQPQHFGDGTRLSIL.

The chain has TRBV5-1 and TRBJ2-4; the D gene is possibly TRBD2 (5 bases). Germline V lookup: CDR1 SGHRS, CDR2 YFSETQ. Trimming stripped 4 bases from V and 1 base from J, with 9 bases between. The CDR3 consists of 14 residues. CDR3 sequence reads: CASSLGAAKNIQYF. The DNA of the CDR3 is TGCGCCAGCAGCCTGGGAGCTGCCAAAAACATTCAGTACTTC.

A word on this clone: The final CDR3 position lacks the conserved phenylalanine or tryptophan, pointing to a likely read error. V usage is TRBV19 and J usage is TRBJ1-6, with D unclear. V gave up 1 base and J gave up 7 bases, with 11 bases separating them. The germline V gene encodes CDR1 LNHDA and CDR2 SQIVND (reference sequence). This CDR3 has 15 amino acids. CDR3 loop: CASSIALDGNSPLHL. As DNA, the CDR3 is TGTGCCAGTAGTATAGCCTTGGACGGGAATTCACCCCTCCACCTT.

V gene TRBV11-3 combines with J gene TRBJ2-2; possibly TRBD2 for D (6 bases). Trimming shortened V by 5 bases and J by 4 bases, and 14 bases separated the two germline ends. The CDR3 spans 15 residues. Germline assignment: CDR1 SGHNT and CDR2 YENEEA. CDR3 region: CASSPGRPSTGELFF. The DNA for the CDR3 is TGTGCCAGCAGCCCGGGGAGGCCGAGCACCGGGGAGCTGTTTTTT.

DNA of the CDR3: TGTGCCAGCAGCAGAGCAGGGGGCTGGGATGGCTACACCTTC. It yields the protein CASSRAGGWDGYTF. The gene calls are TRBV11-2 and TRBJ1-2; TRBD1 matches 8 bases. The germline V gene encodes CDR1 SGHAT and CDR2 FQNNGV. This CDR3 region has 14 residues. The J segment lost 6 bases and the V segment lost 5 bases, leaving 8 bases of the junction unmatched.

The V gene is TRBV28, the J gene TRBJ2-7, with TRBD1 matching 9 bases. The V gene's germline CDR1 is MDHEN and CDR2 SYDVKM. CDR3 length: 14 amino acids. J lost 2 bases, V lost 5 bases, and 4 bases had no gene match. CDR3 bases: TGTGCCAGCAGTCCCGGACAGGGGACCTACGAGCAGTACTTC. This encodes CASSPGQGTYEQYF.

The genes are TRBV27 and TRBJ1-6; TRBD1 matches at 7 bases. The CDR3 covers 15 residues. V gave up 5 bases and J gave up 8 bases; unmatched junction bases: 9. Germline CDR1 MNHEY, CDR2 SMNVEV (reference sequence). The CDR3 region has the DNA TGTGCCAGCAGTGTGCGTAGGGGGCAGGATTCACCCCTCCACTTT. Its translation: CASSVRRGQDSPLHF.

Written as DNA, the CDR3 is TGTGCCAGCAGCTTGGGGGGCGAGGGCTACACCTTC. Protein product: CASSLGGEGYTF. The V and J genes are TRBV5-4 and TRBJ1-2; D is possibly TRBD1 (5 bases). Germline V gene data show CDR1 as SGHNT and CDR2 as YYREEE (reference sequence). V lost 0 bases to trimming and J lost 8 bases, with 8 bases between them. The CDR3 covers 12 residues.

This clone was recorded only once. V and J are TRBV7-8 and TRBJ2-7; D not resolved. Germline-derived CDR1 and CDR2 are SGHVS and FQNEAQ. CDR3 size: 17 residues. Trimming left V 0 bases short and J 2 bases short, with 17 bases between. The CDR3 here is CASSLAIDLRRPYEQYF. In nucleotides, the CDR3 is TGTGCCAGCAGCTTAGCAATTGACTTAAGACGCCCCTACGAGCAGTACTTC.

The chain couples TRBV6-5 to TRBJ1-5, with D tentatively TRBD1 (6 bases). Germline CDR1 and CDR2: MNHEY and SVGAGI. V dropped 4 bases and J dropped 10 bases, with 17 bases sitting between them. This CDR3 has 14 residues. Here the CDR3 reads CASSSGQPGGPQHF. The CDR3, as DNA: TGTGCCAGCAGTTCCGGACAGCCTGGGGGACCCCAGCATTTT.

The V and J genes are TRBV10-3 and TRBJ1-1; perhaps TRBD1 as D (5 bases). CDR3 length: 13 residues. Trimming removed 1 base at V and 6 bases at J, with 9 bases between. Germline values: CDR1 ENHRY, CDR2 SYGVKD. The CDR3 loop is CAISEFQGSEAFF. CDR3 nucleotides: TGTGCCATCAGTGAGTTTCAGGGATCTGAAGCTTTCTTT.

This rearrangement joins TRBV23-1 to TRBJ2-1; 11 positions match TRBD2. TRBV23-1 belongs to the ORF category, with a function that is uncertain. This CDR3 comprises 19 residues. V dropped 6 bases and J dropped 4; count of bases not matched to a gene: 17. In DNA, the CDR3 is TGCGCCAGCAGAAAGACTAGCGGGGCGGGAGGGGGCCTTTACAATGAGCAGTTCTTC. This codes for CASRKTSGAGGGLYNEQFF.

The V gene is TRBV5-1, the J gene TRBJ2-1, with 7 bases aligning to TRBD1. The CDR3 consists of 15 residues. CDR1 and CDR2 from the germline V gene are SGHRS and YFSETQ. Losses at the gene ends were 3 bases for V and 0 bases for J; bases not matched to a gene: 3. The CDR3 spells CASSSGQNSYNEQFF. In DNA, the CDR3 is TGCGCCAGCAGCTCGGGACAGAACTCCTACAATGAGCAGTTCTTC. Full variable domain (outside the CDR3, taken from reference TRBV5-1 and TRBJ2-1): KAGVTQTPRYLIKTRGQQVTLSCSPISGHRSVSWYQQTPGQGLQFLFEYFSETQRNKGNFPGRFSGRQFSNSRSEMNVSTLELGDSALYLCASSSGQNSYNEQFFGPGTRLTVL.

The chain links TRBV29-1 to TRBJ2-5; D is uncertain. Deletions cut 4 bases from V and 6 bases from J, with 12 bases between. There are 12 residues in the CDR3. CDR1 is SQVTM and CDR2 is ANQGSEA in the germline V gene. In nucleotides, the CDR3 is TGCAGCGTTGTGGAGCGTGAGAAGACCCAGTACTTC. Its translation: CSVVEREKTQYF.

The CDR3 reads CASSLSTGSSNQPQHF. The CDR3 DNA reads TGTGCCAGCAGTTTGTCAACAGGTTCGAGTAATCAGCCCCAGCATTTT. This chain joins TRBV28 and TRBJ1-5; a weak D match, TRBD1 (5 bases). This CDR3 contains 16 residues. Trimming stripped 3 bases from V and 4 bases from J, with 16 bases between. Germline V lookup: CDR1 MDHEN, CDR2 SYDVKM.

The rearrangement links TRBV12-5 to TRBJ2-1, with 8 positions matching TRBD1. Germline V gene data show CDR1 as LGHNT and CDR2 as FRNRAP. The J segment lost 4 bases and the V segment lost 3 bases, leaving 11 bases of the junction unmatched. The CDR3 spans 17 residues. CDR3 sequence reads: CASGLSRTGYKYNEQFF. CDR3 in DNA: TGTGCTAGTGGTTTATCCAGGACAGGGTATAAATACAATGAGCAGTTCTTC.

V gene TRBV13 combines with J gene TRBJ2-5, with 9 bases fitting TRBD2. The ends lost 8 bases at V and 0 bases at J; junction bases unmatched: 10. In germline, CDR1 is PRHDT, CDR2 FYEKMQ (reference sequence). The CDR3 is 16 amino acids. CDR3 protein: CASSRERGVYQETQYF. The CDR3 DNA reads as TGTGCCAGCTCCCGGGAGCGGGGGGTATACCAAGAGACCCAGTACTTC.

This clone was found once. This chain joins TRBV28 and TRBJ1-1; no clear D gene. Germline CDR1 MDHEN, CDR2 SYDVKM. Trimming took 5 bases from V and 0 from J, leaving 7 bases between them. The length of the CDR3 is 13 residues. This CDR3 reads CASSTGMNTEAFF. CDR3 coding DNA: TGTGCCAGCAGTACCGGGATGAACACTGAAGCTTTCTTT.